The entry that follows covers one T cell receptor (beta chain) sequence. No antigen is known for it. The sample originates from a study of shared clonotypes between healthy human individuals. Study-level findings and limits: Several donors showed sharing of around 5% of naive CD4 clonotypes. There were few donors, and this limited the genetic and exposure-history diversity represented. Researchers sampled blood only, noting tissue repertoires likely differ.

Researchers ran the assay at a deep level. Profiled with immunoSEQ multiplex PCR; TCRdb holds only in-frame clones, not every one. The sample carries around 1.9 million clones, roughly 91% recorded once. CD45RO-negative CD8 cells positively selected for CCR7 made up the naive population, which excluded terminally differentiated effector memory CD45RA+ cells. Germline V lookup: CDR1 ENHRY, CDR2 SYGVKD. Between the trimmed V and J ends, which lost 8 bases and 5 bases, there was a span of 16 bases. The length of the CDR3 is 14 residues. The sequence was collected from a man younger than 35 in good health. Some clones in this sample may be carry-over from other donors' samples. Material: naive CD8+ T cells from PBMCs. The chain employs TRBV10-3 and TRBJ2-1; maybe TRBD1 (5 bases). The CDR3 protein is CAIAEGARNNEQFF. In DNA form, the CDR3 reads TGTGCCATCGCTGAAGGGGCGCGGAACAATGAGCAGTTCTTC.